Shown below are 8 T cell receptor beta chains from a single sample sequenced in a study of prognosis after radiotherapy for stage I lung cancer. Starting from genomic DNA, TCR beta CDR3 was amplified through two-round multiplex PCR. With primers specific to each TRBV and TRBJ gene, the first-round PCR was performed. MiXCR was run by TCRdb on the multiplex PCR reads, yielding one entry per CDR3 protein. The sample includes under 20,000 distinct CDR3 sequences, 44% of them seen just once. Sequenced here: PBMCs, sampled before or after stereotactic body radiation therapy (not recorded which). These TCRs come from a donor at least 50 years old with non-small cell lung cancer.

This clonotype was counted at least ten times. The J gene is TRBJ2-4, the V gene TRBV28; D gene ambiguous. CDR3 length: 14 amino acids. Germline CDR1 is MDHEN and CDR2 is SYDVKM. The V end lost 4 bases, the J end lost 0 bases, and 7 bases lay between the germline ends. The CDR3 DNA sequence: TGTGCCAGCAGTTCCCTTCTAGCCAAAAACATTCAGTACTTC. Amino acids: CASSSLLAKNIQYF.

Comments on this clonotype: An end of the junction differs from the germline gene, which may be a read error. V is TRBV25-1 and J is TRBJ2-1; 11 positions agree with TRBD2. The CDR3 consists of 15 residues. The germline V gene encodes CDR1 MGHDK and CDR2 SYGVNS. The DNA of the CDR3 is TGTGCCAGAAGTGAAAGTAGCGGGGGGGCCGATGAGAAGTTCTTC. Protein product: CARSESSGGADEKFF.

This clonotype was recorded at least ten times. The rearrangement uses TRBV5-1 and TRBJ2-1, with a weak D call TRBD1 (6 bases). This CDR3 region has 12 residues. The germline V gene encodes CDR1 SGHRS and CDR2 YFSETQ. The V end lost 4 bases, the J end lost 12 bases, and 14 bases lay between the germline ends. CDR3: CASSRNRDVQFF. For the CDR3, the DNA is TGCGCCAGCAGCCGGAACAGGGATGTGCAGTTCTTC.

This clonotype was counted many times. The rearrangement joins TRBV5-1 to TRBJ2-3, with a weak D call TRBD2 (7 bases). Looked up from germline, CDR1 is SGHRS and CDR2 is YFSETQ. The CDR3 runs 16 residues. V gave up 5 bases and J gave up 0 bases, with 16 bases separating them. This CDR3 reads CASRRGLEGSTDTQYF. DNA of the CDR3: TGCGCCAGCAGGCGGGGGCTGGAGGGAAGCACAGATACGCAGTATTTT.

The V and J genes are TRBV19 and TRBJ2-3; TRBD2 agrees at 8 bases. V gave up 7 bases and J gave up 3 bases; unmatched junction bases: 6. CDR3 size: 14 residues. From germline, CDR1 is LNHDA and CDR2 SQIVND (reference sequence). The CDR3 protein is CASIDGGGTDTQYF. The CDR3 nucleotides are TGTGCCAGTATAGACGGGGGGGGGACAGATACGCAGTATTTT.

This clonotype was seen ten or more times. The chain joins TRBV14 to TRBJ2-7, with D perhaps TRBD2 (5 bases). Germline-derived CDR1 and CDR2 are SGHDN and FVKESK. This CDR3 contains 12 residues. Trimming cost V 1 base and J 9 bases, with 10 bases left between them. The DNA for the CDR3 is TGTGCCAGCAGCCAAGGGAGGCTGGGGCAGTACTTC. Translation: CASSQGRLGQYF.

This clonotype was counted only a few times. The chain has TRBV5-1 and TRBJ2-2, with 7 bases lining up with TRBD1. The CDR3 contains 15 residues. With V trimmed by 1 base and J by 5 bases, 5 bases remained unmatched. CDR1 is SGHRS and CDR2 is YFSETQ in the germline V gene. CDR3 region: CASSLRQGWTGELFF. The CDR3 region has the DNA TGCGCCAGCAGCTTGAGACAGGGATGGACCGGGGAGCTGTTTTTT.

This clonotype has just one count. The gene calls are TRBV7-9 and TRBJ1-2; D remains unclear. This CDR3 region has 15 residues. The germline V gene encodes CDR1 SEHNR and CDR2 FQNEAQ (reference sequence). The ends were cut back, 1 base at V and 4 bases at J, with 13 bases in the middle. CDR3 in DNA: TGTGCCAGCAGCTTAGGTTGGCAGGCCACCTATGGCTACACCTTC. It is translated as CASSLGWQATYGYTF.